This TCR beta chain was sequenced for a study of cytomegalovirus exposure and HLA in healthy donors. Overall study results and limits: According to the study, roughly 160 TCR beta chains were cytomegalovirus-associated.

Concerning this clone: Its antigen remains unknown.

Trimming took 4 bases from V and 1 from J; bases not matched to a gene: 7. Germline loops: CDR1 SGHDT, CDR2 YYEEEE. This CDR3 region has 17 residues. Primers included in the PCR were 60 Vbeta and 13 Jbeta primers. Profiled with immunoSEQ multiplex PCR; TCRdb holds only in-frame clones, not every one. The sample yields 150,000 to 200,000 clones, 65% to 90% seen once. This TCR was recovered from a woman aged 45 to 65 in good health and CMV-seronegative. The V gene is TRBV5-6, the J gene TRBJ1-4; TRBD1 agrees at 10 bases. The sequencing input was PBMCs. CDR3 DNA: TGTGCCAGCAGCCACCGAGGGGACAGGGGAACTAATGAAAAACTGTTTTTT. Translated: CASSHRGDRGTNEKLFF.